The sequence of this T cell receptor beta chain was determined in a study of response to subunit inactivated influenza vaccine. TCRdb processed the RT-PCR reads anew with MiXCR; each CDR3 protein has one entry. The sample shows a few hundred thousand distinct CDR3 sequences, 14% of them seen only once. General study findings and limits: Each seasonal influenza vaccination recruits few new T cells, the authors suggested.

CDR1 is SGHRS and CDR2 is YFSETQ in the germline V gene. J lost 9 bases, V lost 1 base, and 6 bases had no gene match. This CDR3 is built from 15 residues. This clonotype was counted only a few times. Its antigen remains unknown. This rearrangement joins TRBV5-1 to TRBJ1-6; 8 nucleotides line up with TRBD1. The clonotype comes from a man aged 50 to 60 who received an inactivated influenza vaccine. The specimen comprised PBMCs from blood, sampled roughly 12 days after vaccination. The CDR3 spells CASSLSGGNGSPLHF. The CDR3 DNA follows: TGCGCCAGCAGCTTGTCAGGGGGCAATGGTTCACCCCTCCACTTT.